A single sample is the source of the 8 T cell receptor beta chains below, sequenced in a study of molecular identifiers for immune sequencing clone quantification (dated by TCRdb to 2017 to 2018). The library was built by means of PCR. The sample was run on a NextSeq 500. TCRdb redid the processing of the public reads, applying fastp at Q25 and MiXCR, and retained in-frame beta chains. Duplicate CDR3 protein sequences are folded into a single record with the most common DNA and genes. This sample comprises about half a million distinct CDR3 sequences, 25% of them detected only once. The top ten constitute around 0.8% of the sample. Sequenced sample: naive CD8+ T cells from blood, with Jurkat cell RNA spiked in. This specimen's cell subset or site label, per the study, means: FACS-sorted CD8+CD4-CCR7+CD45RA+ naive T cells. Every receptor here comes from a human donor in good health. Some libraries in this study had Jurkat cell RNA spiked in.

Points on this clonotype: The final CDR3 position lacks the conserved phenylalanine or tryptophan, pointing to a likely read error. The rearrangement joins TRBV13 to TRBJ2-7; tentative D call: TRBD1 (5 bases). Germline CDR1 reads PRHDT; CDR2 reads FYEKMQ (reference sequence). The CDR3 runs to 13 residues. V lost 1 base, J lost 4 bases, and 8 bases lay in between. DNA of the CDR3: TGTGCCAGCAGCTTAGAGGGGAAGTACGAGCAGTACTCC. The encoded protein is CASSLEGKYEQYS.

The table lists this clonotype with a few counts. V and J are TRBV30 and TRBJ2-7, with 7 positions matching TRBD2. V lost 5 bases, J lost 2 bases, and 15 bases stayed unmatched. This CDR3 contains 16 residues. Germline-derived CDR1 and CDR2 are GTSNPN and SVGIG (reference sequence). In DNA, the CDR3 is TGTGCCTGGTCAGAGCTCGAAACTAGCGCGGCCTACGAGCAGTACTTC. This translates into CAWSELETSAAYEQYF.

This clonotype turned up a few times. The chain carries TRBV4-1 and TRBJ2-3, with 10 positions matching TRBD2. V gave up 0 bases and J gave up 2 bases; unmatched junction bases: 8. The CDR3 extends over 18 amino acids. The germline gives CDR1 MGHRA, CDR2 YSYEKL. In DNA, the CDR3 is TGCGCCAGCAGCCAAGACGGGACTAGCGACTTCTACACAGATACGCAGTATTTT. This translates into CASSQDGTSDFYTDTQYF.

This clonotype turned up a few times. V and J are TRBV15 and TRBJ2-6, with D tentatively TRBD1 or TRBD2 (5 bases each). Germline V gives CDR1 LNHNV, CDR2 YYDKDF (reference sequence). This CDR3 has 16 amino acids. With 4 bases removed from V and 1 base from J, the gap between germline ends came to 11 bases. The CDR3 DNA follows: TGTGCCACCAGCAACGGGGCAGCATCTGGGGCCAACGTCCTGACTTTC. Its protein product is CATSNGAASGANVLTF. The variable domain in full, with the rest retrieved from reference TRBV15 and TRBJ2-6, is DAMVIQNPRYQVTQFGKPVTLSCSQTLNHNVMYWYQQKSSQAPKLLFHYYDKDFNNEADTPDNFQSRRPNTSFCFLDIRSPGLGDTAMYLCATSNGAASGANVLTFGAGSRLTVL.

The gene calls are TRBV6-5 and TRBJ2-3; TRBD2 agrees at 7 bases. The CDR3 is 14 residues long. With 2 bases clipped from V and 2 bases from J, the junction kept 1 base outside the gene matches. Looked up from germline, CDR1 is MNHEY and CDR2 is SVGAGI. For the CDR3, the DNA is TGTGCCAGCAGTTACGGGAGGGACACAGATACGCAGTATTTT. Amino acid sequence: CASSYGRDTDTQYF.

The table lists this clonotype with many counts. CDR3 sequence reads: CASSFGRGPAYEQYF. CDR3 nucleotide sequence: TGTGCCAGCAGCTTTGGGCGGGGGCCGGCCTACGAGCAGTACTTC. The chain combines TRBV3-1 with TRBJ2-7; D is possibly TRBD2 (7 bases). The CDR3 consists of 15 residues. Germline V gives CDR1 LGHDT, CDR2 YNNKEL (reference sequence). The V gene lost 5 bases and the J gene lost 2 bases, with 16 bases spanning the gap.

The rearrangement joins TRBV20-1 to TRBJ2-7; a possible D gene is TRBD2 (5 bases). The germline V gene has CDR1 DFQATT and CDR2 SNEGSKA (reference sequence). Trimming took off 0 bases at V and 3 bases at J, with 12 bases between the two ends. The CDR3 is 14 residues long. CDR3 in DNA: TGCAGTGCTAGAGATTATCCTAGCTTCTACGAGCAGTACTTC. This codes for CSARDYPSFYEQYF.

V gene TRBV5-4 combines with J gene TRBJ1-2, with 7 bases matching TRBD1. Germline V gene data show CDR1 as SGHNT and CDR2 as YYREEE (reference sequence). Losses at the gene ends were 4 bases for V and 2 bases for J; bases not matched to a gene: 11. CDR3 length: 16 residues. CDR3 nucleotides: TGTGCCAGCAGCCCAAAGGGACAGACTAACAACTATGGCTACACCTTC. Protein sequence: CASSPKGQTNNYGYTF.